This record concerns one T cell receptor beta chain sequence. As yet, its antigen is unknown. Assay: immunoSEQ multiplex PCR; the TCRdb copy retains only in-frame clones and omits some. The table has 150,000 to 200,000 clones, less than 90% seen once; the top ten hold around 11%. These data belong to a study of radiation and T cells in renal cell carcinoma. The V end was cut by 2 bases, the J end by 5 bases, with 15 bases between. The CDR3 loop spans 15 amino acids. Per the germline V gene, CDR1 is SNHLY and CDR2 is FYNNEI. Time point: blood 4 weeks post-SBRT, at nephrectomy. Treatment given: 15 Gy SBRT to primary tumor, nephrectomy 4 weeks later. Nephrectomy followed 15 Gy stereotactic body radiation by 4 weeks. Blood was sampled at baseline, 2 weeks and 4 weeks after SBRT. Study-level findings and limits: Baseline intratumoral clonotype presence is unknown without pretreatment biopsies.

This TCR derives from a woman aged 50 to 65 with renal cell carcinoma. V usage is TRBV2 and J usage is TRBJ2-5, with D possibly TRBD2 on 7 matching bases. Specimen: blood, collected from a patient whose treatment included radiotherapy and nephrectomy. The CDR3 region is CASSERGTGGETQYF. CDR3 DNA: TGTGCCAGCAGTGAAAGGGGGACGGGAGGCGAGACCCAGTACTTC. Full variable domain (missing parts from reference TRBV2 and TRBJ2-5): EPEVTQTPSHQVTQMGQEVILRCVPISNHLYFYWYRQILGQKVEFLVSFYNNEISEKSEIFDDQFSVERPDGSNFTLKIRSTKLEDSAMYFCASSERGTGGETQYFGPGTRLLVL.